This T cell receptor (beta chain) is drawn from a study of molecular identifiers for immune sequencing clone quantification. General study points: A shared barcode on identical TCR molecules could lead to underestimated sizes for highly expanded clones.

About this clonotype: Its antigen is unknown.

The germline gives CDR1 LNHNV, CDR2 YYDKDF (reference sequence). The CDR3 totals 17 residues. Germline trimming cut 5 bases from V and 3 bases from J; bases unmatched to any gene: 4. From the PCR reads, TCRdb called clonotypes with MiXCR, one entry per CDR3 protein. This table has approximately 590,000 distinct CDR3 sequences, approximately 24% appearing once. This TCR derives from a human donor in good health. Some libraries in this study had Jurkat cell RNA spiked in. The rearrangement links TRBV15 to TRBJ2-1; TRBD2 matches 16 bases. The specimen sequenced was naive CD8+ T cells from blood, with Jurkat cell RNA spiked in. Described subset: FACS-sorted CD8+CD4-CCR7+CD45RA+ naive T cells. The CDR3 DNA reads as TGTGCCACCAGCTCGGGACTAGCGGGGGGGTTCTACAATGAGCAGTTCTTC. Translating gives CATSSGLAGGFYNEQFF.